The 27 T cell receptor beta chains below all came from one sample that was sequenced in a study of T cell repertoires in cytomegalovirus infection (dated by TCRdb to the late 2010s). The treatment or condition label on this specimen signifies: in vitro stimulation with specific CMV peptide epitopes to enrich CMV-specific T cells. The antigens these receptors bind are not known. Sequencing took place on an Illumina HiSeq 1500. Using fastp at Q25 and MiXCR, TCRdb reprocessed the public reads and kept productive beta chains. Rows are combined by CDR3 protein, so each entry shows the most common genes and DNA. The sample profile shows 650,000 to 900,000 distinct CDR3 sequences; about 30% of them were found once. The ten biggest clones cover 9.5% to 15% of the sample. Sequencing used cultured CD8+ T cells from PBMCs, obtained from culture after CMV antigen stimulation. The receptors derive from a human donor in good health (CMV status not recorded). Some clones in this sample may be carry-over from other donors' samples.

V and J are TRBV7-9 and TRBJ1-1, with a tentative D call TRBD1 (6 bases). The CDR3 runs to 12 residues. Germline CDR1 reads SEHNR; CDR2 reads FQNEAQ (reference sequence). With 1 base removed from V and 11 bases from J, the gap between germline ends came to 11 bases. CDR3 nucleotide sequence: TGTGCCAGCAGCTTAGGGGCCCAGGGGGCTTTCTTT. As protein: CASSLGAQGAFF.

This chain connects TRBV6-2 or TRBV6-3 to TRBJ1-5, with 9 bases identical to TRBD1. Per germline, CDR1 MNHEY and CDR2 SVGEGT. This CDR3 is built from 17 residues. After removal of 4 bases from V and 6 bases from J, the junction contained 13 bases not matched to a gene. For the CDR3, the DNA is TGTGCCAGCAGTTTCCTACCGGGACAGGGAGTGAGTCAGCCCCAGCATTTT. Encoded protein: CASSFLPGQGVSQPQHF.

This rearrangement joins TRBV2 to TRBJ2-2; 10 bases map to TRBD1. The CDR3 is 15 amino acids. V shed 6 bases and J 6 bases; nucleotides not matched to a gene: 7. CDR1 is SNHLY and CDR2 is FYNNEI in the germline V gene. DNA of the CDR3: TGTGCCAGCAGAACCGGGACAGGGGTCTCCGGGGAGCTGTTTTTT. Amino acids: CASRTGTGVSGELFF.

The chain links TRBV27 to TRBJ1-1, with TRBD1 matching 8 bases. The length of the CDR3 is 16 residues. Losses at the gene ends were 5 bases for V and 0 bases for J; bases not matched to a gene: 8. Germline lookup yields CDR1 MNHEY and CDR2 SMNVEV (reference sequence). CDR3: CASSVDRGLVNTEAFF. CDR3 coding DNA: TGTGCCAGCAGTGTAGACAGGGGCCTAGTGAACACTGAAGCTTTCTTT.

The V gene is TRBV4-3, the J gene TRBJ1-2; D remains unclear. The V end was cut by 0 bases, the J end by 1 base, with 6 bases between. Germline assignment: CDR1 LGHNA and CDR2 YSLEER. The length of the CDR3 is 14 residues. Here the CDR3 DNA reads TGCGCCAGCAGCCAAGAAACATTTAACTATGGCTACACCTTC. This codes for CASSQETFNYGYTF.

This clonotype was detected a few times. The genes are TRBV27 and TRBJ2-1, with D perhaps matching TRBD2 (6 bases). The CDR3 runs 14 residues. V lost 5 bases and J 8 bases, leaving 16 bases between the germline ends. Looked up from germline, CDR1 is MNHEY and CDR2 is SMNVEV (reference sequence). CDR3 loop: CASSPGDSTDEQFF. The CDR3 DNA sequence: TGTGCCAGCAGTCCGGGGGACTCGACCGATGAGCAGTTCTTC.

This chain joins TRBV4-1 and TRBJ1-4, with a possible D match to TRBD1 (6 bases). This CDR3 has 15 amino acids. Between the trimmed V and J ends, which lost 1 base and 6 bases, there was a span of 12 bases. Looked up from germline, CDR1 is MGHRA and CDR2 is YSYEKL. The CDR3 bases are TGCGCCAGCAGCCAAGTCCTAGGGGGTCATGAAAAACTGTTTTTT. Its protein is CASSQVLGGHEKLFF.

The chain links TRBV7-2 to TRBJ2-5; possibly TRBD2 for D (6 bases). This CDR3 region has 15 residues. The V end lost 5 bases, the J end lost 2 bases, and 15 bases lay between the germline ends. CDR1 SGHTA and CDR2 FQGNSA come from the germline V gene. CDR3 in amino acids: CASSPNQGGQETQYF. CDR3 DNA sequence: TGTGCCAGCAGCCCCAACCAGGGAGGACAAGAGACCCAGTACTTC.

This chain joins TRBV7-6 and TRBJ2-5; D not resolved. V lost 1 base and J 5 bases, leaving 20 bases between the germline ends. The CDR3 is 17 amino acids. CDR1 is SGHVS and CDR2 is FNYEAQ in the germline V gene. CDR3 sequence reads: CASSLVGPGRMGETQYF. The CDR3 DNA follows: TGTGCCAGCAGCTTAGTGGGCCCGGGCAGGATGGGGGAGACCCAGTACTTC.

This clonotype was counted ten times or more. This chain joins TRBV7-6 and TRBJ1-4; weak D call: TRBD1 (5 bases). The V and J ends lost 1 base and 3 bases respectively, with 9 bases between them. The CDR3 sequence is 15 residues long. Germline assignment: CDR1 SGHVS and CDR2 FNYEAQ. CDR3 in amino acids: CASSLGGNPNEKLFF. DNA of the CDR3: TGTGCCAGCAGCTTAGGGGGGAACCCTAATGAAAAACTGTTTTTT.

The chain combines TRBV7-9 with TRBJ1-1; D may be TRBD1 (5 bases). The CDR3 has 12 residues. V shed 6 bases and J shed 6 bases, with 11 bases lying between them. Per the germline V gene, CDR1 is SEHNR and CDR2 is FQNEAQ (reference sequence). The CDR3: CASSPGYSEAFF. The CDR3 nucleotides read TGTGCCAGCAGTCCAGGGTACTCTGAAGCTTTCTTT.

In its sample, this clonotype was seen many times. The CDR3 reads CASSLNRGIQETQYF. The CDR3 nucleotides read TGTGCCAGCAGCTTAAACAGGGGGATCCAAGAGACCCAGTACTTC. V is TRBV7-6 and J is TRBJ2-5; 8 bases are a match to TRBD1. Trimming cost V 2 bases and J 1 base; bases outside gene matches: 3. From germline, CDR1 is SGHVS and CDR2 FNYEAQ. The CDR3 totals 15 residues.

This clonotype was seen a handful of times. The rearrangement links TRBV7-9 to TRBJ2-6, with a weak D call TRBD2 (7 bases). The CDR3 is made up of 19 amino acids. Germline V CDR1 and CDR2: SEHNR, FQNEAQ (reference sequence). V dropped 3 bases and J dropped 0 bases, with 18 bases sitting between them. CDR3 nucleotides: TGTGCCAGCAGCTTGTGGCACGGGGGGCCGTACTCTGGGGCCAACGTCCTGACTTTC. It yields the protein CASSLWHGGPYSGANVLTF. Combining the CDR3 with reference TRBV7-9 and TRBJ2-6 gives the whole variable domain DTGVSQNPRHKITKRGQNVTFRCDPISEHNRLYWYRQTLGQGPEFLTYFQNEAQLEKSRLLSDRFSAERPKGSFSTLEIQRTEQGDSAMYLCASSLWHGGPYSGANVLTFGAGSRLTVL.

This rearrangement joins TRBV7-9 to TRBJ2-3; tentative D call: TRBD2 (6 bases). The CDR3 contains 15 residues. V lost 5 bases and J lost 4, with 16 bases in between. In germline, CDR1 is SEHNR, CDR2 FQNEAQ (reference sequence). CDR3 nucleotide sequence: TGTGCCAGCAGCGCTAGCGTCCCCTCGGCAGATACGCAGTATTTT. It codes for CASSASVPSADTQYF.

V and J are TRBV6-1 and TRBJ2-5; D perhaps matches TRBD2 (5 bases). V lost 0 bases to trimming and J lost 7 bases, with 9 bases between them. The length of the CDR3 is 13 residues. Germline CDR1 reads MNHNS; CDR2 reads SASEGT. CDR3 sequence (DNA): TGTGCCAGCAGTGAAGCAGAGGAGGTGACCCAGTACTTC. Translation: CASSEAEEVTQYF.

V and J are TRBV3-1 and TRBJ1-2; D gene ambiguous. CDR1 is LGHDT and CDR2 is YNNKEL in the germline V gene (reference sequence). Deletions cut 4 bases from V and 8 bases from J, with 17 bases between. The CDR3 spans 14 residues. Written as DNA, the CDR3 is TGTGCCAGCAGCCGATCCGTTATGGATATGGGCTACACCTTC. Protein: CASSRSVMDMGYTF.

Concerning this clonotype: A read error is possible here, since a much larger clone lies one base away. The V gene is TRBV12-3 or TRBV12-4, the J gene TRBJ1-2; D may be TRBD1 (5 bases). CDR3 length: 14 amino acids. The CDR3 loop is CANSNGHPNYGYTF. The CDR3 DNA reads TGTGCCAACAGTAACGGACACCCTAACTATGGCTACACCTTC.

This clonotype was seen at least ten times. V and J are TRBV12-5 and TRBJ2-5; D perhaps matches TRBD2 (6 bases). Trimming pared 3 bases from V and 0 bases from J, leaving 14 bases between. This CDR3 is 16 amino acids long. Germline V gene sequence: CDR1 LGHNT, CDR2 FRNRAP. CDR3 loop: CASGFSSEAYQETQYF. CDR3 DNA sequence: TGTGCTAGTGGTTTTTCTAGCGAGGCGTACCAAGAGACCCAGTACTTC.

This clonotype was counted between two and nine times. V is TRBV7-9 and J is TRBJ2-5; D ambiguous. The ends were cut back, 7 bases at V and 5 bases at J, with 17 bases in the middle. Germline lookup yields CDR1 SEHNR and CDR2 FQNEAQ (reference sequence). The CDR3 has 14 residues. CDR3 sequence reads: CASIGRQADETQYF. The CDR3 DNA is TGTGCCAGCATCGGAAGGCAGGCAGACGAGACCCAGTACTTC.

This clonotype was recorded once. This chain joins TRBV2 and TRBJ2-7; the D is unclear. V was clipped by 4 bases and J by 0 bases, with 7 bases between them. Germline loops: CDR1 SNHLY, CDR2 FYNNEI. This CDR3 contains 13 residues. The CDR3 DNA follows: TGTGCCAGCAGTGGGAGTAGCTCCTACGAGCAGTACTTC. Residues: CASSGSSSYEQYF.

This clonotype was observed at least ten times. The V and J genes are TRBV7-6 and TRBJ2-1; 8 bases fit TRBD2. The CDR3 consists of 17 residues. After removal of 2 bases from V and 1 base from J, the junction contained 7 bases not matched to a gene. CDR1 and CDR2 from the germline V gene are SGHVS and FNYEAQ. The CDR3 DNA sequence: TGTGCCAGCAGCTTACGTTCACTAGCGGATTCCTACAATGAGCAGTTCTTC. This sequence encodes CASSLRSLADSYNEQFF.

This sequence joins TRBV6-2 or TRBV6-3 and TRBJ2-5; 7 positions agree with TRBD2. CDR1 MNHEY and CDR2 SVGEGT come from the germline V gene. Trimming took 5 bases from V and 5 from J; bases not matched to a gene: 5. The length of the CDR3 is 13 residues. The CDR3 reads CASSPIGGETQYF. DNA for the CDR3: TGTGCCAGCAGTCCGATCGGGGGGGAGACCCAGTACTTC.

The chain is built from TRBV3-1 and TRBJ1-1, with D unclear. The CDR3 has 14 residues. Germline CDR1 is LGHDT and CDR2 is YNNKEL (reference sequence). V was trimmed by 7 bases and J by 3 bases, leaving 15 bases between them. CDR3 residues: CASTAGWTDTEAFF. CDR3 sequence (DNA): TGTGCCAGCACCGCGGGGTGGACGGACACTGAAGCTTTCTTT. Looking up the rest from reference TRBV3-1 and TRBJ1-1 gives the full variable domain: DTAVSQTPKYLVTQMGNDKSIKCEQNLGHDTMYWYKQDSKKFLKIMFSYNNKELIINETVPNRFSPKSPDKAHLNLHINSLELGDSAVYFCASTAGWTDTEAFFGQGTRLTVV.

The chain couples TRBV6-6 to TRBJ1-5, with D tentatively TRBD1 (5 bases). Trimming cost V 1 base and J 0 bases, with 16 bases left between them. The CDR3 extends over 18 amino acids. CDR1 is MNHNY and CDR2 is SVGAGI in the germline V gene (reference sequence). CDR3 protein: CASSYWGVPVTSNQPQHF. CDR3 in DNA: TGTGCCAGCAGTTACTGGGGGGTTCCGGTGACTAGCAATCAGCCCCAGCATTTT.

Ten or more counts support this clonotype. This chain uses TRBV10-3 with TRBJ2-7, with 8 bases that match TRBD1. The CDR3 length is 16 residues. Germline CDR1 is ENHRY and CDR2 is SYGVKD. V lost 0 bases and J lost 5; bases outside the gene matches: 9. CDR3 residues: CAISESRGRGQDEQYV. The CDR3 region has the DNA TGTGCCATCAGTGAGTCTAGGGGCAGGGGGCAAGACGAGCAGTACGTC.

The CDR3 spells CASSSPSLQGVDTQYF. As DNA, the CDR3 is TGTGCCAGCAGCTCCCCCTCTTTGCAGGGTGTAGATACGCAGTATTTT. The chain is built from TRBV7-2 and TRBJ2-3, with D maybe TRBD1 (5 bases). The germline CDR1 and CDR2 sequences are SGHTA and FQGNSA. CDR3 length: 16 amino acids. V was trimmed by 4 bases and J by 5 bases, leaving 19 bases between them.

This clonotype appeared a single time. This rearrangement joins TRBV12-3 or TRBV12-4 to TRBJ1-2; D is undetermined. The germline V and J ends were trimmed by 7 bases and 7 bases, with 7 bases remaining between them. This CDR3 comprises 10 residues. The CDR3 here is CASTRTGYTF. CDR3 coding DNA: TGTGCCAGCACGCGGACTGGCTACACCTTC.